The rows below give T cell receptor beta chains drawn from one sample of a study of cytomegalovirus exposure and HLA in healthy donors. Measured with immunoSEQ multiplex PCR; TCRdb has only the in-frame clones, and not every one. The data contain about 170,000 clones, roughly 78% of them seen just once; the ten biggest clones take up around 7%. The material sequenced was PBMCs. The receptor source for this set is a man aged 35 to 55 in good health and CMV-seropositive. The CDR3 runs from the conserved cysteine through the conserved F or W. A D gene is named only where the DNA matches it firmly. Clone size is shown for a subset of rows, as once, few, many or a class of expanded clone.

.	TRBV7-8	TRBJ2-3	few	TGTGCCAGCAGCCCCAGGGCGGCAGCAGATACGCAGTATTTT	CASSPRAAADTQYF
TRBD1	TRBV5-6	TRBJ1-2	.	TGTGCCAGCAGCTCGGGGACAGGCCTGACTAACTATGGCTACACCTTC	CASSSGTGLTNYGYTF
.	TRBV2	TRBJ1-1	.	TGTGCCAGCAGTGCTCTGCGGGGTGAAGCTTTCTTT	CASSALRGEAFF
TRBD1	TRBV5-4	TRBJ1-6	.	TGTGCCAGCAGCGCGACAGGGCTCCGTTCACCCCTCCACTTT	CASSATGLRSPLHF
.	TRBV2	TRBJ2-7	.	TGTGCCAGCATACCGCGACAGGCCGACTACGAGCAGTACTTC	CASIPRQADYEQYF
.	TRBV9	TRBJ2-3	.	TGTGCCAGCAGCGTAGGCGGGGCTCAGGAGGATACGCAGTATTTT	CASSVGGAQEDTQYF
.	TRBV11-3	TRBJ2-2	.	TGTGCCAGCAGCTCCCGTGAGAAGGGGCGGACCGGGGAGCTGTTTTTT	CASSSREKGRTGELFF
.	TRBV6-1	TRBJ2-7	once	TGTGCCAGCAGTGCCCCGGCGGGGAGCTCCTACGAGCAGTACTTC	CASSAPAGSSYEQYF
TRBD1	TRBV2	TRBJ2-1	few	TGTGCCAGCAGTGAAGCGTCGGGCCCAGGGGGCCCGTACAATGAGCAGTTCTTC	CASSEASGPGGPYNEQFF
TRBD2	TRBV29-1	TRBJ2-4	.	TGCAGCGTTGAAGGCGGGAGTAGCGGAAACATTCAGTACTTC	CSVEGGSSGNIQYF
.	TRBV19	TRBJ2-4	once	TGTGCCAGTAGTACATTGAAGAGCGAGGCCAAAAACATTCAGTACTTC	CASSTLKSEAKNIQYF
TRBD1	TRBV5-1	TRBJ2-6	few	TGCGCCAGCAGCTTGGTCGGGACAGGGGGATCCTACTCTGGGGCCAACGTCCTGACTTTC	CASSLVGTGGSYSGANVLTF
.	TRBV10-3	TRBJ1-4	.	TGTGCCATCAGTGAGCAGGGTGAAGTGCTGTTTTTT	CAISEQGEVLFF
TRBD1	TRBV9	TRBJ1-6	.	TGTGCCAGCAGCTTCCGGGACAGTAATTCACCCCTCCACTTT	CASSFRDSNSPLHF
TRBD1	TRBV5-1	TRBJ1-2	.	TGCGCCAGCAGCTTTCAGGGGGCAGACTATGGCTACACCTTC	CASSFQGADYGYTF